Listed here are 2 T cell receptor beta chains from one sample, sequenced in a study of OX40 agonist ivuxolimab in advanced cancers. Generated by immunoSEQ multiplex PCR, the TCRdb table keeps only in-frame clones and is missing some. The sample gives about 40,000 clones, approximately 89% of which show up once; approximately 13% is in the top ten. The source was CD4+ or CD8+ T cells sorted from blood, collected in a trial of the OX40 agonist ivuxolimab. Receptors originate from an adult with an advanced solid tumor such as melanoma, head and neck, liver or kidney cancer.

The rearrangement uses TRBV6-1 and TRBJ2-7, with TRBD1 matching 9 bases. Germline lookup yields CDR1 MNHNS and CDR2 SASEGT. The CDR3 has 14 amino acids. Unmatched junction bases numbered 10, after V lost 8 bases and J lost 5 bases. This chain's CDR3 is CASRTRTGGNEQYF. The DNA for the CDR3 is TGTGCCAGCCGGACCAGAACAGGGGGCAACGAGCAGTACTTC.

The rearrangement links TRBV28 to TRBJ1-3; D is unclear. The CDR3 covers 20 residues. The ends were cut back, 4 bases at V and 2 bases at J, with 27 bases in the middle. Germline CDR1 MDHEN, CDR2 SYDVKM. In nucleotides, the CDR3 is TGTGCCAGCAGTTCCAATTCTATTGATGACGGTTTATACGCTGGAAACACCATATATTTT. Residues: CASSSNSIDDGLYAGNTIYF. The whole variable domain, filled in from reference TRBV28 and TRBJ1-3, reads DVKVTQSSRYLVKRTGEKVFLECVQDMDHENMFWYRQDPGLGLRLIYFSYDVKMKEKGDIPEGYSVSREKKERFSLILESASTNQTSMYLCASSSNSIDDGLYAGNTIYFGEGSWLTVV.